The rows below give T cell receptor beta chains drawn from one sample of a study of T cell repertoires in aging, cancer and after chemotherapy. TCRdb reprocessed the multiplex PCR reads via MiXCR and lists one record per CDR3 protein. This table holds about 1,200 distinct CDR3 sequences, roughly a quarter found once. The specimen sequenced was blood. Every receptor here comes from a human donor with a solid tumor. The CDR3 runs from the conserved cysteine through the conserved F or W. A D gene is named only where the DNA matches it firmly. Where a row states a size, it is once, few, many or the class of an expanded clone; other rows omit it.

.	few	TRBV20-1	TRBJ1-3	CSAGHRISGNTIYF	TGCAGTGCTGGTCACAGGATTTCTGGAAACACCATATATTTT
TRBD2	medium-sized	TRBV13	TRBJ2-5	CASSLTSGGLETQYF	TGTGCCAGCAGCCTGACTAGCGGGGGGCTAGAGACCCAGTACTTC
.	.	TRBV20-1	TRBJ1-1	CSARNEVRNTEAFF	TGCAGTGCTAGAAATGAGGTGAGGAACACTGAAGCTTTCTTT
TRBD1	few	TRBV19	TRBJ1-4	CASRKTGVFGGTNEKLFF	TGTGCCAGTAGGAAAACAGGGGTGTTTGGTGGAACTAATGAAAAACTGTTTTTT
.	few	TRBV7-2	TRBJ2-2	CASSLRAGETGELFF	TGTGCCAGCAGTTTACGGGCAGGGGAGACCGGGGAGCTGTTTTTT
.	medium-sized	TRBV12-3/TRBV12-4	TRBJ1-5	CASSRAGAENQPQHF	TGTGCCAGCAGTCGGGCAGGGGCGGAGAATCAGCCCCAGCATTTT
.	.	TRBV6-2/TRBV6-3	TRBJ1-1	CASSDPTPGLRNTEAFF	TGTGCCAGCAGTGATCCCACCCCGGGACTCAGGAACACTGAAGCTTTCTTT
.	few	TRBV5-1	TRBJ2-1	CASSSGLLWADEQFF	TGCGCCAGCAGCTCCGGACTACTTTGGGCAGATGAGCAGTTCTTC
.	.	TRBV10-3	TRBJ2-1	CAISQPGWNEQFF	TGTGCCATCAGTCAACCGGGATGGAATGAGCAGTTCTTC
.	few	TRBV20-1	TRBJ2-7	CSARDTWGTLKSEQYF	TGCAGTGCTAGGGACACATGGGGGACACTTAAGTCCGAGCAGTACTTC
TRBD1	.	TRBV7-9	TRBJ2-5	CASSLEAGGLQETQYF	TGTGCCAGCAGCTTAGAGGCAGGGGGCCTCCAAGAGACCCAGTACTTC
.	large	TRBV29-1	TRBJ1-2	CSVEVGTSRGYTF	TGCAGCGTTGAGGTAGGGACTTCGAGGGGCTACACCTTC
TRBD1	.	TRBV7-2	TRBJ2-2	CASSQTGGTGELFF	TGTGCCAGCAGCCAAACAGGGGGCACCGGGGAGCTGTTTTTT
.	few	TRBV5-1	TRBJ1-6	CASSLALGGGSPLHF	TGCGCCAGCAGCTTGGCCCTCGGGGGAGGATCACCCCTCCACTTT
TRBD1	few	TRBV7-2	TRBJ2-7	CASSLGVGTGGYEQYF	TGTGCCAGCAGCTTAGGGGTTGGGACAGGGGGCTACGAGCAGTACTTC
TRBD1	large	TRBV27	TRBJ2-7	CASSLSRTGGGYEQYF	TGTGCCAGCAGTCTAAGCCGGACAGGGGGAGGCTACGAGCAGTACTTC
.	.	TRBV6-5	TRBJ1-6	CASSYSTGYSYNSPLHF	TGTGCCAGCAGTTACTCCACTGGATACTCCTATAATTCACCCCTCCACTTT
.	few	TRBV19	TRBJ1-5	CASSITGVQPQHF	TGTGCCAGTAGTATAACGGGGGTTCAGCCCCAGCATTTT
TRBD1	large	TRBV6-5	TRBJ2-7	CASSKYTGGVYEQYF	TGTGCCAGCAGTAAATACACAGGGGGTGTCTACGAGCAGTACTTC
.	large	TRBV6-1	TRBJ1-2	CASSETTDYGYTF	TGTGCCAGCAGTGAAACAACGGACTATGGCTACACCTTC
TRBD1	large	TRBV12-3/TRBV12-4	TRBJ2-5	CASSGQGDETQYF	TGTGCCAGCAGTGGGCAGGGGGACGAGACCCAGTACTTC
.	few	TRBV27	TRBJ2-4	CASSYQGQKNIQYF	TGTGCCAGCAGCTACCAGGGACAAAAAAACATTCAGTACTTC
.	few	TRBV5-4	TRBJ1-1	CASSLGQGLTEAFF	TGTGCCAGCAGCTTGGGGCAGGGGCTTACTGAAGCTTTCTTT
.	large	TRBV19	TRBJ2-7	CASQQPEQYF	TGTGCCAGCCAACAGCCCGAGCAGTACTTC
.	.	TRBV11-1	TRBJ2-3	CASSLGGSTDTQYF	TGTGCCAGCAGCTTAGGAGGGAGCACAGATACGCAGTATTTT
.	.	TRBV15	TRBJ1-6	CATSRGGGGAENSPLHF	TGTGCCACCAGCAGAGGGGGGGGAGGGGCAGAGAATTCACCCCTCCACTTT
TRBD2	large	TRBV12-3/TRBV12-4	TRBJ2-3	CASSSTSGGATDTQYF	TGTGCCAGCAGTTCCACTAGCGGGGGGGCCACAGATACGCAGTATTTT
TRBD1	large	TRBV5-6	TRBJ1-1	CASSLADRGPIEAFF	TGTGCCAGCAGCTTGGCGGACAGGGGGCCGATTGAAGCTTTCTTT
.	medium-sized	TRBV6-1	TRBJ2-5	CASSVQGQETQYF	TGTGCCAGCAGTGTGCAGGGCCAAGAGACCCAGTACTTC
.	.	TRBV4-3	TRBJ1-2	CASSQQRDGVLYGYTF	TGCGCCAGCAGCCAACAGCGGGACGGAGTTCTCTATGGCTACACCTTC
.	medium-sized	TRBV18	TRBJ2-3	CASSGVTDTQYF	TGTGCCAGCTCAGGGGTCACAGATACGCAGTATTTT
.	large	TRBV30	TRBJ2-1	CAWSVQSSRPGEQFF	TGTGCCTGGAGTGTACAGTCATCTCGTCCAGGGGAGCAGTTCTTC
TRBD2	.	TRBV29-1	TRBJ2-5	CSVVRGGEETQYF	TGCAGCGTTGTGCGGGGGGGCGAGGAGACCCAGTACTTC
.	.	TRBV20-1	TRBJ2-6	CSAPRTAGANVLTF	TGCAGTGCCCCCCGGACAGCTGGGGCCAACGTCCTGACTTTC
.	.	TRBV20-1	TRBJ1-4	CSAAMKPNEKLFF	TGCAGTGCGGCAATGAAGCCTAATGAAAAACTGTTTTTT
TRBD1	few	TRBV14	TRBJ1-1	CASSQGQGFLTEAFF	TGTGCCAGCAGCCAAGGACAGGGTTTTTTGACTGAAGCTTTCTTT
.	medium-sized	TRBV19	TRBJ1-2	CASSMLLETVYGYTF	TGTGCCAGTAGTATGTTGCTGGAGACAGTCTATGGCTACACCTTC
.	medium-sized	TRBV5-4	TRBJ2-5	CASSSKLGQETQYF	TGTGCCAGCAGCTCTAAACTAGGGCAAGAGACCCAGTACTTC
TRBD1	.	TRBV6-2/TRBV6-3	TRBJ2-7	CASSYGAGQGHFHEQYF	TGTGCCAGCAGTTACGGGGCCGGACAGGGTCATTTCCACGAGCAGTACTTC
TRBD1	.	TRBV6-5	TRBJ1-6	CASSEGQGNSPLHF	TGTGCCAGCAGCGAGGGACAGGGTAATTCACCCCTCCACTTT
TRBD2	few	TRBV6-5	TRBJ2-3	CASSQGPGAGGRTDTQYF	TGTGCCAGCAGCCAGGGCCCCGGGGCGGGGGGACGCACAGATACGCAGTATTTT
.	medium-sized	TRBV12-3/TRBV12-4	TRBJ2-3	CASSPSPTRGTDTQYF	TGTGCCAGCAGCCCCTCCCCGACTAGGGGCACAGATACGCAGTATTTT
TRBD2	.	TRBV12-3/TRBV12-4	TRBJ2-1	CASSPRVAGGSYNEQFF	TGTGCCAGCAGTCCGAGGGTAGCGGGGGGCTCCTACAATGAGCAGTTCTTC
.	.	TRBV7-2	TRBJ2-7	CASSTDRSWSREQYF	TGTGCCAGCAGCACCGACAGGTCATGGTCTCGCGAGCAGTACTTC
TRBD1	.	TRBV5-1	TRBJ1-5	CASSLGGTGYQHQHF	TGCGCCAGCAGCTTGGGAGGGACAGGGTATCAGCACCAGCATTTT
.	.	TRBV20-1	TRBJ1-3	CSARRGGVVDTIYF	TGCAGTGCTAGAAGGGGGGGGGTTGTAGACACCATATATTTT
.	large	TRBV6-5	TRBJ1-6	CASSYSKGQSPLHF	TGTGCCAGCAGTTACTCGAAGGGACAATCACCCCTCCACTTT
.	few	TRBV6-2/TRBV6-3	TRBJ2-7	CASRKQRGNTYEQYF	TGTGCCAGCAGAAAACAAAGGGGAAATACCTACGAGCAGTACTTC
.	large	TRBV29-1	TRBJ2-1	CSVIGRTYNEQFF	TGCAGCGTCATAGGGCGTACCTACAATGAGCAGTTCTTC
TRBD2	once	TRBV4-2	TRBJ2-7	CASSQDWGRGGYEQYF	TGTGCCAGCAGCCAAGATTGGGGACGGGGGGGATACGAGCAGTACTTC
.	large	TRBV6-5	TRBJ2-7	CASSYTVRDEQYF	TGTGCCAGCAGTTACACCGTCCGGGACGAGCAGTACTTC
TRBD1	large	TRBV6-1	TRBJ1-2	CASSDRPRQGGGYTF	TGTGCCAGCAGTGACCGTCCTAGACAGGGGGGCGGCTACACCTTC
.	.	TRBV13	TRBJ1-1	CASSRGQGNTEAFF	TGTGCCAGCAGCCGGGGGCAGGGGAACACTGAAGCTTTCTTT
TRBD1	medium-sized	TRBV6-4	TRBJ1-2	CASSDSINRGQRGYTF	TGTGCCAGCAGTGACTCGATAAACAGGGGGCAGCGTGGCTACACCTTC